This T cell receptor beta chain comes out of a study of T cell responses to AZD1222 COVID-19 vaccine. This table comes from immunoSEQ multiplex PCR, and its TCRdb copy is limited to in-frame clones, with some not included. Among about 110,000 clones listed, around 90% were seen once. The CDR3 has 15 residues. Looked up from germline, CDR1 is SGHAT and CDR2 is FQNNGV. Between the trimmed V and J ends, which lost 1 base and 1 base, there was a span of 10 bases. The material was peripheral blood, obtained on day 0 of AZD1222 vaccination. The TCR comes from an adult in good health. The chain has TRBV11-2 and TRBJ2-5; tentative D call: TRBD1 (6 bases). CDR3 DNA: TGTGCCAGCAGCTTAGGCGACAGGACCCAAGAGACCCAGTACTTC. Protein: CASSLGDRTQETQYF.